This TCR beta chain is drawn from a study of T cell repertoires and HLA-DP antigens. The germline V gene has CDR1 SGHVS and CDR2 FQNEAQ. V lost 5 bases to trimming and J lost 5 bases; unmatched junction nucleotides: 13. The CDR3 loop spans 17 amino acids. With regard to this clone: Its antigen is undetermined.

Each pre-culture CD4+ sample aimed for 190,000 or so T cell genomes at deep resolution. The method was immunoSEQ multiplex PCR; TCRdb's version includes in-frame clones alone and lacks a portion of them. The sample lists more than 90,000 clones, roughly 92% occurring once. The clonotype originates from a woman between 18 and 29 years old in good health and CMV-seronegative. V is TRBV7-8 and J is TRBJ2-1; 9 positions agree with TRBD2. The material sequenced was CD4+ T cells from PBMCs. The CDR3: CASSRGLAAARDNEQFF. In DNA, the CDR3 is TGTGCCAGCAGCCGGGGACTAGCCGCCGCTCGGGACAATGAGCAGTTCTTC. The full variable domain, its missing parts supplied by reference TRBV7-8 and TRBJ2-1, is GAGVSQSPRYKVAKRGQDVALRCDPISGHVSLFWYQQALGQGPEFLTYFQNEAQLDKSGLPSDRFFAERPEGSVSTLKIQRTQQEDSAVYLCASSRGLAAARDNEQFFGPGTRLTVL.